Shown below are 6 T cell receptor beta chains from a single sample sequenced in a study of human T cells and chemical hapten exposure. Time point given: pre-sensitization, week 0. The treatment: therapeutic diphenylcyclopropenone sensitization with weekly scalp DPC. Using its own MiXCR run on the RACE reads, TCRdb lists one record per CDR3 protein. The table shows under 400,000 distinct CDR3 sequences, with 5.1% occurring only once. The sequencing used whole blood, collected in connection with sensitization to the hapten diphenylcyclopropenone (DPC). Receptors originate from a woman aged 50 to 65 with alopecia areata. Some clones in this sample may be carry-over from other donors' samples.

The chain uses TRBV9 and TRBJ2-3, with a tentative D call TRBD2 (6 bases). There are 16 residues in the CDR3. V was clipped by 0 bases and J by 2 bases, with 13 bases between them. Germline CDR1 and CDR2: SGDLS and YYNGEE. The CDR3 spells CASSVEIASVTDTQYF. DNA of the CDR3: TGTGCCAGCAGCGTAGAAATAGCTAGCGTCACAGATACGCAGTATTTT.

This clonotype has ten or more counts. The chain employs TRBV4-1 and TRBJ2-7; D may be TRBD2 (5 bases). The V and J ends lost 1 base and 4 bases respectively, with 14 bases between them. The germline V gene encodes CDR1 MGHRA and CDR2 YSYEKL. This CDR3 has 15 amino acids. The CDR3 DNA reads TGCGCCAGCAGCCAAGTTCATCCTAGCACATACGAGCAGTACTTC. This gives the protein CASSQVHPSTYEQYF.

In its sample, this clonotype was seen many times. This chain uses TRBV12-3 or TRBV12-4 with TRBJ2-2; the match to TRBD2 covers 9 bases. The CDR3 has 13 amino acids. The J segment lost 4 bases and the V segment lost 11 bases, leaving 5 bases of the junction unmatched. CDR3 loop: CAGLTSGTGELFF. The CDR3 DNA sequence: TGTGCCGGTTTGACTAGCGGCACCGGGGAGCTGTTTTTT.

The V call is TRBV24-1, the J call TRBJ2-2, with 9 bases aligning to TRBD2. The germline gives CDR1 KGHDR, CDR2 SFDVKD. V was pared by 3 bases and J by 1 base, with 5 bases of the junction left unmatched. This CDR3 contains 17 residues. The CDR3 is CATSDPGLAKNTGELFF. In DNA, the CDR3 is TGTGCCACCAGTGATCCCGGACTAGCGAAGAACACCGGGGAGCTGTTTTTT.

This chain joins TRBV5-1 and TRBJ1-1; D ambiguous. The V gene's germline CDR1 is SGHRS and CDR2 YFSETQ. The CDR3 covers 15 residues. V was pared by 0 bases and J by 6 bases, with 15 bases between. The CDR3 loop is CASSLAGNTGSEAFF. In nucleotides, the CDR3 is TGCGCCAGCAGCTTGGCCGGGAATACGGGGTCTGAAGCTTTCTTT.

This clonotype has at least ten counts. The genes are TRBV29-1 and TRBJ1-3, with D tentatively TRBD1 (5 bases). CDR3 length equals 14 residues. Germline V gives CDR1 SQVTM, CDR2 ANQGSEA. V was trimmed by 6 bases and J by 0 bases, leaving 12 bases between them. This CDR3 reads CSVKQEPSGNTIYF. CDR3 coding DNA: TGCAGCGTAAAACAGGAGCCCTCTGGAAACACCATATATTTT.